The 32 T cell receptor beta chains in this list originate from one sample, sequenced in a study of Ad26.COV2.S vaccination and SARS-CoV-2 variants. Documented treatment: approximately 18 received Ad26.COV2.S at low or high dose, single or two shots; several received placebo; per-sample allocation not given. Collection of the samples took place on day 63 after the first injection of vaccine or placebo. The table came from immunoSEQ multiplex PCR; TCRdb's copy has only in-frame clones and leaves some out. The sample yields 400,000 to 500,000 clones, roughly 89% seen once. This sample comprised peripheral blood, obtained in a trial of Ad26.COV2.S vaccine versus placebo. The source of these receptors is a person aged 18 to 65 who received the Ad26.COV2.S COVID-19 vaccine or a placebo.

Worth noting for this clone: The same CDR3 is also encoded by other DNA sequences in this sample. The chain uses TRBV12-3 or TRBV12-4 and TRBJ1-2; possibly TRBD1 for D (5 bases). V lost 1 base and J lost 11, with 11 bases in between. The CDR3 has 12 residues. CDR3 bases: TGTGCCAGCAGTTTAGGGGGAAGGGGTTACACCTTC. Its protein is CASSLGGRGYTF.

The CDR3 protein is CASSYSKAGNEKLFF. In nucleotides, the CDR3 is TGTGCCAGCAGTTACTCGAAGGCGGGTAATGAAAAACTGTTTTTT. The V gene is TRBV6-5, the J gene TRBJ1-4; no definite D call. CDR3 size: 15 residues. Trimming removed 0 bases from V and 4 bases from J, with 9 bases in between. Germline V gene sequence: CDR1 MNHEY, CDR2 SVGAGI.

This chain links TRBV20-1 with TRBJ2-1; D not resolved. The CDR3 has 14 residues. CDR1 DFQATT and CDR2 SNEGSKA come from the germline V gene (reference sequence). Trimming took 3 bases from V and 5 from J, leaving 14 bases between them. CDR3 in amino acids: CSASGQLINNEQFF. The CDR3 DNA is TGCAGTGCTAGTGGTCAGCTAATCAACAATGAGCAGTTCTTC.

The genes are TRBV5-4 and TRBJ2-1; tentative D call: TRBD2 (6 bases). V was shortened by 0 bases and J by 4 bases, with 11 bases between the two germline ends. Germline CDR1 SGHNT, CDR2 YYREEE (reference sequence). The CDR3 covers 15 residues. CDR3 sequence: CASSLGLAQYNEQFF. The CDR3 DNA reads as TGTGCCAGCAGCTTGGGTCTAGCGCAGTACAATGAGCAGTTCTTC.

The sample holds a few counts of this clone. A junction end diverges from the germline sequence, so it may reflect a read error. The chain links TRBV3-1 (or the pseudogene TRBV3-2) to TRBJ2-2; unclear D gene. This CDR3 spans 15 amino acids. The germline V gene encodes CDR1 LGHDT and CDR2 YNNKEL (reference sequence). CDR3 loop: CASSQGPANTGELFF. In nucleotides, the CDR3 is TGTGCCAGCAGTCAAGGGCCGGCTAACACCGGGGAGCTGTTTTTT.

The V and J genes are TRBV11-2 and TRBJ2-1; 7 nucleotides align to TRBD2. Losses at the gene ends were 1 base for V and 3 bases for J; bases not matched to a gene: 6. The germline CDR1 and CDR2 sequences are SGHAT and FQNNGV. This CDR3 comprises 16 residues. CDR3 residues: CASSLVGLGGYNEQFF. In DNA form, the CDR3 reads TGTGCCAGCAGCTTAGTAGGACTAGGAGGCTACAATGAGCAGTTCTTC.

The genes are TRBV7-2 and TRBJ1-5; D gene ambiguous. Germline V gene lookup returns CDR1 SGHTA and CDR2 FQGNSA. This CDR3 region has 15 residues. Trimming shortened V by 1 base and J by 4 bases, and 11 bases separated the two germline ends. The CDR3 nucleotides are TGTGCCAGCAGCTTAGGGGCAGGTTGGAATCAGCCCCAGCATTTT. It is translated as CASSLGAGWNQPQHF.

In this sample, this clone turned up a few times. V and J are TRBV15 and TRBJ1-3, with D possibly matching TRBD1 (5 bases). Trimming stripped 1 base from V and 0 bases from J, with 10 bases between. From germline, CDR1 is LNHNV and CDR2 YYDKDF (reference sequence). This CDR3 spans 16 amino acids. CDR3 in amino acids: CATSRGTPSSGNTIYF. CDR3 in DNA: TGTGCCACCAGCAGAGGGACACCGAGCTCTGGAAACACCATATATTTT.

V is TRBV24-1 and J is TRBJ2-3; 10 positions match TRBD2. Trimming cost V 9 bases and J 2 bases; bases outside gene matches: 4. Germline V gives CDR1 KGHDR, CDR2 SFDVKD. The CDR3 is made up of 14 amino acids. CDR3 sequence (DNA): TGTGCCACCGGACTAGCGGATTTCACAGATACGCAGTATTTT. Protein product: CATGLADFTDTQYF.

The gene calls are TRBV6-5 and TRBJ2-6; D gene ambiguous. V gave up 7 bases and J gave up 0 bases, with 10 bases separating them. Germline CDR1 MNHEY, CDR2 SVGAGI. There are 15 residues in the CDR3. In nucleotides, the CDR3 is TGTGCCAGCACCGGTGGCGGCTCTGGGGCCAACGTCCTGACTTTC. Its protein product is CASTGGGSGANVLTF.

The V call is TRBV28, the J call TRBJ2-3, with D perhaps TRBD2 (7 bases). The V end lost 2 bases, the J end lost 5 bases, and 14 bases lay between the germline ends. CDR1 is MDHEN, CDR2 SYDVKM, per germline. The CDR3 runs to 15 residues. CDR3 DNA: TGTGCCAGCAGTTTAGTTGGGGGGGCAATAGATACGCAGTATTTT. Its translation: CASSLVGGAIDTQYF.

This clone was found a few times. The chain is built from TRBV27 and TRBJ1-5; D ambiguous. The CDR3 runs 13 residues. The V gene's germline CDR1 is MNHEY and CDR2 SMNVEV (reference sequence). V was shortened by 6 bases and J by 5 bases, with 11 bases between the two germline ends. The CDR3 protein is CASRAGTYQPQHF. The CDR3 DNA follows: TGTGCCAGCAGAGCAGGCACCTATCAGCCCCAGCATTTT.

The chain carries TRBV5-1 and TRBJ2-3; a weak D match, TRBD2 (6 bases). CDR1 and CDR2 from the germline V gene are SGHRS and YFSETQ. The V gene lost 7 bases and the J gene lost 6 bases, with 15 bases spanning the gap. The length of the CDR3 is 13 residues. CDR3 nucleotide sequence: TGCGCCAGCGGGGGGTCCCTGCGCGATACGCAGTATTTT. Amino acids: CASGGSLRDTQYF.

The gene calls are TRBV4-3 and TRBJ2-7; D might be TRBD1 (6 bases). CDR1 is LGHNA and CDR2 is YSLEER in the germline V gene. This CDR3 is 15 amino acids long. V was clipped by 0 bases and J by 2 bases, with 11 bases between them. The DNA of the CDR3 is TGCGCCAGCAGCCAAGATGGCAGGGACACCTACGAGCAGTACTTC. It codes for CASSQDGRDTYEQYF.

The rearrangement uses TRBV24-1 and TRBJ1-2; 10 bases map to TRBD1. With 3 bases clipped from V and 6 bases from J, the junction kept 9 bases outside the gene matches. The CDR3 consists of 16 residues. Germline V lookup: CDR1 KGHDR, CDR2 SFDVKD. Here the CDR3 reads CATSDTRQGAGDGYTF. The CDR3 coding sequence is TGTGCCACCAGTGATACCCGACAGGGGGCGGGAGATGGCTACACCTTC.

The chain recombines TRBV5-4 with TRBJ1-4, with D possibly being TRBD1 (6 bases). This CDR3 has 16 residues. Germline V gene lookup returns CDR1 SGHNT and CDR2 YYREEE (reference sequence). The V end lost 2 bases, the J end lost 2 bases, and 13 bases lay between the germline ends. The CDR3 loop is CASSLQGGATNEKLFF. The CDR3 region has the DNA TGTGCCAGCAGCTTACAGGGAGGTGCGACTAATGAAAAACTGTTTTTT.

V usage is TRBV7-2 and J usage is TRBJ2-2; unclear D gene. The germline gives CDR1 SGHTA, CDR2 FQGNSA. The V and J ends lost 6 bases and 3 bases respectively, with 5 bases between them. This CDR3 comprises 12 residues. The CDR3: CASRKYTGELFF. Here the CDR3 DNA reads TGTGCCAGCAGAAAGTACACCGGGGAGCTGTTTTTT.

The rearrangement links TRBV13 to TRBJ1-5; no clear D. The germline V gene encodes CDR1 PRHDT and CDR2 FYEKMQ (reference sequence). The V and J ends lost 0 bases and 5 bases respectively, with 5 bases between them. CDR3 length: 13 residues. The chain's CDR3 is CASSLGRDQPQHF. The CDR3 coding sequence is TGTGCCAGCAGCTTAGGACGGGATCAGCCCCAGCATTTT.

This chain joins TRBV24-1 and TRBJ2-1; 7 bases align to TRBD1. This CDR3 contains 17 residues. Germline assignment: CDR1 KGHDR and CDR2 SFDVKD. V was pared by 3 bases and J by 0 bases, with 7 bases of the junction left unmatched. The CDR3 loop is CATSDTADRASYNEQFF. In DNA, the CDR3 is TGTGCCACCAGTGATACCGCCGACAGGGCCTCCTACAATGAGCAGTTCTTC.

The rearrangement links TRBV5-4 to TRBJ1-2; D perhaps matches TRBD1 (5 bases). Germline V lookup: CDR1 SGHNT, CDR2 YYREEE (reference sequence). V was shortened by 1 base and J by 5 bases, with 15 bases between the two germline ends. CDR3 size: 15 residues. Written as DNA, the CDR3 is TGTGCCAGCAGCTTGAGCATGCAGGGTTCGTATGGCTACACCTTC. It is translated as CASSLSMQGSYGYTF.

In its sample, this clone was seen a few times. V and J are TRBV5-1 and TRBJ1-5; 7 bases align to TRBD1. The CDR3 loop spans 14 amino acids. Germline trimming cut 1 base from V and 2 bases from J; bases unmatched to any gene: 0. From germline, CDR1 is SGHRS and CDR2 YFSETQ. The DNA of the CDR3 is TGCGCCAGCAGCTTGACAGGGGGCAATCAGCCCCAGCATTTT. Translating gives CASSLTGGNQPQHF.

DNA for the CDR3: TGTGCCAGCAGCCCGACAGGCCAGAGGGAAAAACTGTTTTTT. Translated, it gives CASSPTGQREKLFF. This chain joins TRBV3-1 (or the pseudogene TRBV3-2) and TRBJ1-4, with D possibly matching TRBD1 (6 bases). There are 14 residues in the CDR3. Trimming pared 4 bases from V and 8 bases from J, leaving 14 bases between. Germline assignment: CDR1 LGHDT and CDR2 YNNKEL (reference sequence).

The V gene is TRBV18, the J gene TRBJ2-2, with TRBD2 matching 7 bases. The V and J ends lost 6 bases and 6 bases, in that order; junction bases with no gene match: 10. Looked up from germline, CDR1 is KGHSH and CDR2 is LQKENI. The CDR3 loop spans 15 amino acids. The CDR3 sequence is CASSSREGYAGELFF. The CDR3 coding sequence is TGTGCCAGCTCCTCGAGGGAGGGATACGCCGGGGAGCTGTTTTTT.

The CDR3 reads CASVGAGGYGYTF. CDR3 nucleotide sequence: TGTGCCAGCGTAGGGGCAGGGGGTTATGGCTACACCTTC. The rearrangement joins TRBV7-6 to TRBJ1-2, with 7 bases matching TRBD1. The CDR3 runs 13 residues. CDR1 is SGHVS and CDR2 is FNYEAQ in the germline V gene. J was trimmed by 5 bases and V by 8 bases; bases with no gene match: 8.

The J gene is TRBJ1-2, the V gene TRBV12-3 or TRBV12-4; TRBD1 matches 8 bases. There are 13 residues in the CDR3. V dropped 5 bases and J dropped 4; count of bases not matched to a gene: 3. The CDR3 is CASSPGGTYGYTF. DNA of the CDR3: TGTGCCAGCAGTCCAGGGGGCACCTATGGCTACACCTTC.

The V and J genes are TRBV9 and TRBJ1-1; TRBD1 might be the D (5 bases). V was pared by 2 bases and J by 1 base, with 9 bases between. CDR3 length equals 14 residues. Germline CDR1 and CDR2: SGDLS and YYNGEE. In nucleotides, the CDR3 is TGTGCCAGCAGCGTGAGTGGGGCGAACACTGAAGCTTTCTTT. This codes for CASSVSGANTEAFF.

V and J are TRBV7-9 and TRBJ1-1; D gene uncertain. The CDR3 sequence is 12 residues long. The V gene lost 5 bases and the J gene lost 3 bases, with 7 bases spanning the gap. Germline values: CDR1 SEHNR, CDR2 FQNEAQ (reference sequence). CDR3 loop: CASSPWDTEAFF. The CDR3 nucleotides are TGTGCCAGCAGCCCCTGGGACACTGAAGCTTTCTTT.

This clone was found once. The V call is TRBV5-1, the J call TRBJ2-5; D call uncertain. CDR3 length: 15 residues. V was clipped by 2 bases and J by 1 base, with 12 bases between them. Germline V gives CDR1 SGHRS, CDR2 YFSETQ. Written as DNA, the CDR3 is TGCGCCAGCAGCTTTAGCAGGACGAGCCAAGAGACCCAGTACTTC. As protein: CASSFSRTSQETQYF.

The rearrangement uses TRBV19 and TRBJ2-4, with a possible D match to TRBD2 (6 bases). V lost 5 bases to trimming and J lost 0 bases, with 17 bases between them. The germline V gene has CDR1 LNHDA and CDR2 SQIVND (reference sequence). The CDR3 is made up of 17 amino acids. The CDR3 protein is CASSLTSLGIAKNIQYF. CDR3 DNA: TGTGCCAGTAGTCTGACTAGTTTGGGGATAGCCAAAAACATTCAGTACTTC.

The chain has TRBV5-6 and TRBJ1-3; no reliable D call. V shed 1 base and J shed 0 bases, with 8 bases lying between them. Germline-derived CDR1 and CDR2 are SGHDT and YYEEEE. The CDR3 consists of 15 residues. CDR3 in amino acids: CASSLLGSSGNTIYF. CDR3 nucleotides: TGTGCCAGCAGCTTGCTCGGGAGCTCTGGAAACACCATATATTTT.

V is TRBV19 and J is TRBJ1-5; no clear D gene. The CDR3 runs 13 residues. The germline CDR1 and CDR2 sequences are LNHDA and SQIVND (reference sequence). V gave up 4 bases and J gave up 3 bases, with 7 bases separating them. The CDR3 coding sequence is TGTGCCAGTAGTAACTGGGTCAATCAGCCCCAGCATTTT. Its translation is CASSNWVNQPQHF.

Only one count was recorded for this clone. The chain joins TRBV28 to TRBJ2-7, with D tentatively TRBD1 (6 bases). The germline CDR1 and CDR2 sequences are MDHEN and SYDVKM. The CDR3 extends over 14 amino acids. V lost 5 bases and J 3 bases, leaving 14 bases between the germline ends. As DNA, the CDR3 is TGTGCCAGCAGTCTCTTAGGGACAATCTACGAGCAGTACTTC. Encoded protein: CASSLLGTIYEQYF.